The clone carrying this TCR beta chain was seen at least ten times. As yet, its antigen is unknown. This specimen comes from a study of T cell repertoires in cytomegalovirus infection. Turning to the study itself: TCR beta signatures that were public indicated CMV infection and matching HLA type.

This CDR3 is 13 amino acids long. Germline CDR1 and CDR2: MNHNS and SASEGT. Trimming at V came to 10 bases and at J to 4 bases, leaving 4 bases not matched to a gene. Points from the study as a whole: HLA-C-restricted CMV clonotypes gave the most frequent clonotype in two of eight donors. Identification of carriers of CMV plus the relevant HLA was performed using cumulative public TCR beta family frequency.

Each CDR3 protein gets one entry after TCRdb re-called the reads with MiXCR. This table has around 740,000 distinct CDR3 sequences, approximately 34% appearing once. This receptor was taken from a human donor in good health (CMV status not recorded). Some clones in this sample may be carry-over from other donors' samples. Sequencing input: PBMCs. V usage is TRBV6-1 and J usage is TRBJ2-1; TRBD2 agrees at 10 bases. The CDR3 bases are TGTGCCACCAAACTAGCGGGGTACAATGAGCAGTTCTTC. Translating gives CATKLAGYNEQFF.